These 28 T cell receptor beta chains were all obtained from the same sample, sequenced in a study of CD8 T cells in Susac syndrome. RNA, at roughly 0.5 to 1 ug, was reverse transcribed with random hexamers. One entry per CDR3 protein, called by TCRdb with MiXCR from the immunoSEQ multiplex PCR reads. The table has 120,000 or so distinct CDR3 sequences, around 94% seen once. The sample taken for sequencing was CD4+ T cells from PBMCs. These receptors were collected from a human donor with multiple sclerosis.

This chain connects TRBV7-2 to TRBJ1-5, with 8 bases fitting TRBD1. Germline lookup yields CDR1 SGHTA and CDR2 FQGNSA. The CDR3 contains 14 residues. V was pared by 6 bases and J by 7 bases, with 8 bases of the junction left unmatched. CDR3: CASREGQGGQPQHF. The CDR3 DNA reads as TGTGCCAGCAGGGAAGGACAGGGAGGGCAGCCCCAGCATTTT.

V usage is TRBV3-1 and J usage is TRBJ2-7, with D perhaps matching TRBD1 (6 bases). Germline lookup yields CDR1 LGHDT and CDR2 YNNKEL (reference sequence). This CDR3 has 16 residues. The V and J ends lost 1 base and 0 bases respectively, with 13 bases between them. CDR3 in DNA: TGTGCCAGCAGCCAAGCCGGACAGCTCGGCTCCTACGAGCAGTACTTC. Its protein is CASSQAGQLGSYEQYF.

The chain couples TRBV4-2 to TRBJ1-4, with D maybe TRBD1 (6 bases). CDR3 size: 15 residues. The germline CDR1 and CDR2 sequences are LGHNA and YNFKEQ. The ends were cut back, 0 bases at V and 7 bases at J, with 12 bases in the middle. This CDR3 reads CASSQDGGGREKLFF. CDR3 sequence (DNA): TGTGCCAGCAGCCAAGACGGAGGGGGTCGTGAAAAACTGTTTTTT.

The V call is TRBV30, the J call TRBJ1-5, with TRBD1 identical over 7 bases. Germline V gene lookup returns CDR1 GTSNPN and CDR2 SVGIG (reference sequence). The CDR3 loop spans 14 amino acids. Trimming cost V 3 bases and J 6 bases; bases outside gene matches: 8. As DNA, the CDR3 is TGTGCCTGGAGGCAACAGGGGAACGGTCAGCCCCAGCATTTT. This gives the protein CAWRQQGNGQPQHF.

This chain's CDR3 is CASSPSIEAFF. As DNA, the CDR3 is TGTGCCAGCAGTCCGTCGATTGAAGCTTTCTTT. The chain couples TRBV12-3 or TRBV12-4 to TRBJ1-1; D is unresolved. This CDR3 region has 11 residues. V was pared by 5 bases and J by 7 bases, with 8 bases between.

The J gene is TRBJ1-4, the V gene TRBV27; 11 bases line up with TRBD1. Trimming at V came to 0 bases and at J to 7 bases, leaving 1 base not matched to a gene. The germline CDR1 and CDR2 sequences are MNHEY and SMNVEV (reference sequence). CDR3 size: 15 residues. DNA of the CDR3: TGTGCCAGCAGTTTATCCGGGACAGGGGGTGAAAAACTGTTTTTT. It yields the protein CASSLSGTGGEKLFF.

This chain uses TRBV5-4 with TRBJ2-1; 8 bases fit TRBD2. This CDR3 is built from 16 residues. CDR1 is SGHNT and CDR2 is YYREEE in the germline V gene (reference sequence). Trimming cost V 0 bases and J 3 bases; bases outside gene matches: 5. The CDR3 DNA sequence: TGTGCCAGCAGCTTGGTGGCGGGGGGCTTCTACAATGAGCAGTTCTTC. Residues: CASSLVAGGFYNEQFF.

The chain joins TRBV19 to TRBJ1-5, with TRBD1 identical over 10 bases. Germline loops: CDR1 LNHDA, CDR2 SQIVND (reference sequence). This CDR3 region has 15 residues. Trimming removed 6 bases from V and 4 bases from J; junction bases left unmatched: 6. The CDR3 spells CASRARQGANQPQHF. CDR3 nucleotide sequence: TGTGCCAGTAGAGCCCGACAGGGGGCAAATCAGCCCCAGCATTTT.

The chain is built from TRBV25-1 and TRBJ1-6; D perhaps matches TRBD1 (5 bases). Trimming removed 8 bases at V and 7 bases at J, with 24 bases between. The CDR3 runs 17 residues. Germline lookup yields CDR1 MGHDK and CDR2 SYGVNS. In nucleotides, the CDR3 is TGTGCCAGCGCCCAAGATGCGGGATGGGGCAGGAATTCACCCCTCCACTTT. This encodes CASAQDAGWGRNSPLHF.

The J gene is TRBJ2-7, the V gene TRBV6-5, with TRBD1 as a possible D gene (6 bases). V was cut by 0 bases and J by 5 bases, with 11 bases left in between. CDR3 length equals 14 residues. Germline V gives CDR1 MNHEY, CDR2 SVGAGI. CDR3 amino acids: CASSYSGRQDEQYF. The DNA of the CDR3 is TGTGCCAGCAGTTACTCGGGACGACAGGACGAGCAGTACTTC.

The CDR3 DNA reads as TGCAGCGTTGCCCGGGCCCACACTGAAGCTTTCTTT. Amino acid sequence: CSVARAHTEAFF. The chain joins TRBV29-1 to TRBJ1-1; D is unresolved. The V gene's germline CDR1 is SQVTM and CDR2 ANQGSEA. Deletions cut 4 bases from V and 3 bases from J, with 9 bases between. CDR3 length equals 12 residues.

CDR3 DNA sequence: TGTGCCAGCAGCGTAGGGGACAGTCTGAATCAGCCCCAGCATTTT. This encodes CASSVGDSLNQPQHF. This chain connects TRBV9 to TRBJ1-5; 7 bases align to TRBD1. The CDR3 sequence is 15 residues long. Germline V gives CDR1 SGDLS, CDR2 YYNGEE. The V gene end was trimmed by 0 bases and the J gene end by 4 bases; junction bases not matched to a gene: 4.

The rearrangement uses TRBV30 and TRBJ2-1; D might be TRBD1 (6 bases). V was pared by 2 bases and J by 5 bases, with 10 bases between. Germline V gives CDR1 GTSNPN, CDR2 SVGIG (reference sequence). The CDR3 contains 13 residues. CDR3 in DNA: TGTGCCTGGAGTCCGTCAGGGGACAATGAGCAGTTCTTC. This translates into CAWSPSGDNEQFF. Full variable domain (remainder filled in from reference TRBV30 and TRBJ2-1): SQTIHQWPATLVQPVGSPLSLECTVEGTSNPNLYWYRQAAGRGLQLLFYSVGIGQISSEVPQNLSASRPQDRQFILSSKKLLLSDSGFYLCAWSPSGDNEQFFGPGTRLTVL.

CDR3 loop: CASSSQTGRLYNEQFF. As DNA, the CDR3 is TGCGCCAGCAGCTCACAGACAGGGCGGCTCTACAATGAGCAGTTCTTC. The J gene is TRBJ2-1, the V gene TRBV5-1, with TRBD1 matching over 7 bases. Germline values: CDR1 SGHRS, CDR2 YFSETQ. The CDR3 runs 16 residues. The trim removed 3 bases at V and 3 bases at J, leaving 9 bases unmatched.

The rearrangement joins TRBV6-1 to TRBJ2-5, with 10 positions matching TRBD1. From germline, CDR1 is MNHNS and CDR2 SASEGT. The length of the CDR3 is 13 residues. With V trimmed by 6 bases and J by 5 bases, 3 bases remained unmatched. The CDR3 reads CASRTGGSETQYF. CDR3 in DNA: TGTGCCAGCAGGACAGGGGGCAGTGAGACCCAGTACTTC.

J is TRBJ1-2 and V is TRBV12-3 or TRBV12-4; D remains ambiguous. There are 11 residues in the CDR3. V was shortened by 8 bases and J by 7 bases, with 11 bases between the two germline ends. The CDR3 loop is CASLMGIGYTF. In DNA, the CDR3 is TGTGCCAGCCTTATGGGGATTGGCTACACCTTC.

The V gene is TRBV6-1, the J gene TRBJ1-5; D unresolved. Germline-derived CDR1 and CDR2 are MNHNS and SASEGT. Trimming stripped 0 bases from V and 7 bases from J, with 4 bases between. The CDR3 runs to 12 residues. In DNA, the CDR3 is TGTGCCAGCAGTGAAGCGGGACAGCCCCAGCATTTT. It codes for CASSEAGQPQHF.

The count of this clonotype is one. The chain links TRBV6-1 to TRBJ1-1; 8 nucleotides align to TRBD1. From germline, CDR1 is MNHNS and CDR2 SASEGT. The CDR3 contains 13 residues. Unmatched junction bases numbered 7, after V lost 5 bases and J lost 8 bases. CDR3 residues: CASSRDRTSEAFF. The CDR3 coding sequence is TGTGCCAGCAGTAGGGACAGGACCAGCGAAGCTTTCTTT.

CDR3 region: CASGQFWAGELFF. The CDR3 DNA is TGTGCCAGCGGACAGTTCTGGGCCGGGGAGCTGTTTTTT. The chain carries TRBV27 and TRBJ2-2, with D possibly TRBD1 on 6 matching bases. The CDR3 totals 13 residues. V lost 8 bases and J lost 6, with 13 bases in between. Per the germline V gene, CDR1 is MNHEY and CDR2 is SMNVEV (reference sequence).

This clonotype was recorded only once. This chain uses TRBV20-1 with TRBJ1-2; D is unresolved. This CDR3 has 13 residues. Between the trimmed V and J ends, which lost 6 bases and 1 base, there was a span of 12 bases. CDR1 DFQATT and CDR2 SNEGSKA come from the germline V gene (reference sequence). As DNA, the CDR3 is TGCAGTGCCGCGGGCGGAATTAACTATGGCTACACCTTC. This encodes CSAAGGINYGYTF.

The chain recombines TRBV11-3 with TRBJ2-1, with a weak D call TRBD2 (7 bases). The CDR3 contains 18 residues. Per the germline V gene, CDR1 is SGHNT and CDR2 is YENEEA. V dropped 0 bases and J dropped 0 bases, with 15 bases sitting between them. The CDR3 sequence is CASSLEQGGSSSYNEQFF. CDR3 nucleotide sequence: TGTGCCAGCAGCTTAGAACAGGGAGGGTCCTCCTCCTACAATGAGCAGTTCTTC.

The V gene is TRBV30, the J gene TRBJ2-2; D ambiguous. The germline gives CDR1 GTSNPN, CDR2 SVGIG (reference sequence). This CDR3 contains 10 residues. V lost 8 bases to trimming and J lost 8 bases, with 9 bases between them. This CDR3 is CASQAGELFF. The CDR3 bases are TGTGCCAGTCAAGCGGGGGAGCTGTTTTTT.

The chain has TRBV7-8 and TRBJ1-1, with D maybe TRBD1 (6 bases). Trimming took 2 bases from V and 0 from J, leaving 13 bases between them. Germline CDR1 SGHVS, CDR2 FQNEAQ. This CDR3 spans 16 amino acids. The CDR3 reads CASSLTTGTLNTEAFF. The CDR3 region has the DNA TGTGCCAGCAGCTTAACGACCGGGACACTGAACACTGAAGCTTTCTTT.

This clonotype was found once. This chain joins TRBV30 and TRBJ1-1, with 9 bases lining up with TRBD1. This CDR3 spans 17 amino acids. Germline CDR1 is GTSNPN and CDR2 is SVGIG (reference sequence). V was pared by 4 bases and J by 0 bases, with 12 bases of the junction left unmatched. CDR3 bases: TGTGCCTGGACGCCTAAACAGGGGGCGAGTATGAACACTGAAGCTTTCTTT. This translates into CAWTPKQGASMNTEAFF.

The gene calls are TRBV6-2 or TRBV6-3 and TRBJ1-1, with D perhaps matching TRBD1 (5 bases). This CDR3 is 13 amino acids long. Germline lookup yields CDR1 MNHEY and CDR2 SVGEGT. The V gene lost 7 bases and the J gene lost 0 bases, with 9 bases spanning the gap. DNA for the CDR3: TGTGCCAGCACCGGGGCCCTGAACACTGAAGCTTTCTTT. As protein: CASTGALNTEAFF.

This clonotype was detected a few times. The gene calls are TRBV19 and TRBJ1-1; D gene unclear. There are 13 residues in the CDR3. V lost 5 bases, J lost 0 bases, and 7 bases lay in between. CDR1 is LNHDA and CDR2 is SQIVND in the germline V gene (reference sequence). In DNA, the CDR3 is TGTGCCAGTAGTTCCCGACTGAACACTGAAGCTTTCTTT. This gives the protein CASSSRLNTEAFF.

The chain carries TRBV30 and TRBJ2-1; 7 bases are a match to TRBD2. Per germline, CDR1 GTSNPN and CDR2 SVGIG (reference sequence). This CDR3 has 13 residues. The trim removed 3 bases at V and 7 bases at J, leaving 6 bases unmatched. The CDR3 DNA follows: TGTGCCTGGAGCACCGGACTAGAGAATGAGCAGTTCTTC. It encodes CAWSTGLENEQFF.

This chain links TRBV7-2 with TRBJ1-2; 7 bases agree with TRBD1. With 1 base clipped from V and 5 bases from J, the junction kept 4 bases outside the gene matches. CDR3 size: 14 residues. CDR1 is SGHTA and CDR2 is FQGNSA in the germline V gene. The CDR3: CASSLEGRGYGYTF. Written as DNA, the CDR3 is TGTGCCAGCAGCTTAGAGGGCAGGGGGTATGGCTACACCTTC.